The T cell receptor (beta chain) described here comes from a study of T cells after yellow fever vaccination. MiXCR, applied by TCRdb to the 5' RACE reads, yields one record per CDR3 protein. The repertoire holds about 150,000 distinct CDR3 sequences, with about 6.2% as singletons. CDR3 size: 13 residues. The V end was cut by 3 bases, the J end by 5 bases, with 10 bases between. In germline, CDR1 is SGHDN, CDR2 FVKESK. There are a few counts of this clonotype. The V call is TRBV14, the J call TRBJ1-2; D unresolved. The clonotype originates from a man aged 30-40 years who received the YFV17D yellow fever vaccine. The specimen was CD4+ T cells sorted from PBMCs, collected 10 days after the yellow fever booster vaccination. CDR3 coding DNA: TGTGCCAGCAGCCAGGGCAGGACGTATGGCTACACCTTC. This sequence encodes CASSQGRTYGYTF.